This TCR beta chain was captured by sequencing in a study of OX40 agonist ivuxolimab in advanced cancers. Clones were sequenced by immunoSEQ multiplex PCR, and TCRdb holds only the in-frame ones, with some missing. The repertoire includes fewer than 90,000 clones, 85% of them detected once, and roughly 3.1% sits in the top ten. The sequencing used CD4+ or CD8+ T cells sorted from blood, collected in a trial of the OX40 agonist ivuxolimab. The origin of this receptor is an adult with an advanced solid tumor such as melanoma, head and neck, liver or kidney cancer.

CDR3 DNA: TGCGCCAGCAGCCAGACGGGGGAGGGCTATGGCTACACCTTC. Translation gives CASSQTGEGYGYTF. This sequence joins TRBV5-1 and TRBJ1-2; TRBD1 might be the D (5 bases). The V and J ends lost 4 bases and 4 bases respectively, with 14 bases between them. CDR3 length: 14 amino acids. CDR1 is SGHRS and CDR2 is YFSETQ in the germline V gene.